This is a list of T cell receptor beta chains from one sample in a study of cytomegalovirus exposure and HLA in healthy donors. Profiling relied on immunoSEQ multiplex PCR, and the TCRdb table lists in-frame clones only, not all of them. The sample includes about 130,000 clones, 76% of them seen just once. The material sequenced was PBMCs. The receptors derive from a man aged 40-55 years in good health and CMV-seronegative. Each CDR3 is given with its conserved first and last residue. D genes are given only for firm matches. Some rows have no size entry. The others give once, few or many, or a class for an expanded clone.

V gene	CDR3 length	clone size	J gene	D gene	CDR3 protein	CDR3 DNA
TRBV30	13	once	TRBJ1-1	-	CAWSAGGNTEAFF	TGTGCCTGGAGTGCGGGGGGAAACACTGAAGCTTTCTTT
TRBV7-9	14	once	TRBJ2-5	-	CASSLGSGSETQYF	TGTGCCAGCAGCTTAGGGTCCGGGAGTGAGACCCAGTACTTC
TRBV19	13	-	TRBJ2-5	TRBD2	CASSTVGGETQYF	TGTGCCAGTAGTACGGTGGGGGGGGAGACCCAGTACTTC
TRBV2	13	once	TRBJ2-7	-	CASGGSGSYEQYF	TGTGCCAGCGGAGGTAGCGGATCCTACGAGCAGTACTTC
TRBV7-2	15	-	TRBJ1-5	TRBD1	CASSLEGSGGQPQHF	TGTGCCAGCAGCTTAGAGGGGTCAGGGGGCCAGCCCCAGCATTTT
TRBV5-4	14	-	TRBJ2-7	TRBD1	CASSLGDRGYEQYF	TGTGCCAGCAGCTTGGGGGACAGGGGCTACGAGCAGTACTTC
TRBV7-2	16	-	TRBJ2-3	-	CASSLFVNSFSDTQYF	TGTGCCAGCAGCTTATTTGTGAACAGCTTTTCGGATACGCAGTATTTT
TRBV13	12	-	TRBJ2-3	-	CASSGRTDTQYF	TGTGCCAGCAGCGGGAGGACAGATACGCAGTATTTT
TRBV29-1	14	-	TRBJ1-1	-	CSVEDPGGATEAFF	TGCAGCGTTGAAGATCCGGGCGGGGCCACTGAAGCTTTCTTT
TRBV27	15	few	TRBJ1-5	TRBD1	CASSLTGGRNQPQHF	TGTGCCAGCAGCTTGACAGGGGGTCGCAATCAGCCCCAGCATTTT
TRBV9	18	-	TRBJ1-1	TRBD1	CASSVGTGTGVPNTEAFF	TGTGCCAGCAGCGTAGGCACCGGGACAGGGGTTCCAAACACTGAAGCTTTCTTT
TRBV7-2	16	-	TRBJ2-7	TRBD2	CASSRTVAGTPYEQYF	TGTGCCAGCAGCCGCACTGTAGCGGGAACGCCCTACGAGCAGTACTTC